Listed here are 27 T cell receptor beta chains from one sample, sequenced in a study of T cell responses to AZD1222 COVID-19 vaccine. Clones were sequenced by immunoSEQ multiplex PCR, and TCRdb holds only the in-frame ones, with some missing. There are around 140,000 clones in the sample, with 2.2% held by the top ten. Sequencing was performed on peripheral blood. The receptors stem from an adult in good health.

As for this clone: Other DNA sequences from this sample encode an identical CDR3 as well. V usage is TRBV18 and J usage is TRBJ1-1, with D perhaps matching TRBD1 (5 bases). The V gene lost 2 bases and the J gene lost 7 bases, with 8 bases spanning the gap. Germline V gene sequence: CDR1 KGHSH, CDR2 LQKENI. The CDR3 covers 12 residues. CDR3 amino acids: CASSPGQGEAFF. As DNA, the CDR3 is TGTGCCAGCTCACCAGGGCAGGGTGAAGCTTTCTTT.

The genes are TRBV5-5 and TRBJ2-7; D may correspond to TRBD1 or TRBD2 (6 bases each). V was cut by 4 bases and J by 1 base, with 15 bases left in between. The germline V gene encodes CDR1 SGHKS and CDR2 YYEKEE (reference sequence). The CDR3 consists of 15 residues. The CDR3 spells CASSPGARDSYEQYF. Written as DNA, the CDR3 is TGTGCCAGCAGCCCGGGGGCCCGGGATTCCTACGAGCAGTACTTC.

The chain combines TRBV7-3 with TRBJ1-1; no clear D. The CDR3 runs 13 residues. From germline, CDR1 is SGHTA and CDR2 FQGTGA. The germline V and J ends were trimmed by 5 bases and 1 base, with 8 bases remaining between them. CDR3 region: CASSEYRNTEAFF. Written as DNA, the CDR3 is TGTGCCAGCAGCGAATACAGGAACACTGAAGCTTTCTTT.

The rearrangement uses TRBV7-3 and TRBJ2-2, with 7 bases matching TRBD2. CDR1 is SGHTA, CDR2 FQGTGA, per germline. This CDR3 has 17 residues. V shed 2 bases, J shed 1 base, and the junction held 7 bases outside the gene matches. CDR3 sequence: CASSLQPVAGNTGELFF. The CDR3 nucleotides are TGTGCCAGCAGCTTACAGCCAGTAGCGGGGAACACCGGGGAGCTGTTTTTT.

The CDR3 DNA sequence: TGTGCCAGCAGCAAAGAGGGGAACCGGGACAGGGACAAGGTTGAGCAGTTCTTC. Its protein is CASSKEGNRDRDKVEQFF. The J gene is TRBJ2-1, the V gene TRBV21-1; the D call TRBD1 from the table was never checked on the DNA. TRBV21-1 is deemed a pseudogene. The CDR3 covers 18 residues.

A word on this clone: The junction shows a germline mismatch at one end, possibly a read error. V and J are TRBV3-1 (or the pseudogene TRBV3-2) and TRBJ1-6; 9 nucleotides agree with TRBD1. The CDR3 loop spans 15 amino acids. Germline V CDR1 and CDR2: LGHDT, YNNKEL (reference sequence). CDR3 residues: CAGSQEGTGTSPLHF. In DNA form, the CDR3 reads TGTGCCGGCAGCCAAGAAGGGACAGGGACTTCACCCCTCCACTTT.

The rearrangement links TRBV14 to TRBJ1-3, with a weak D call TRBD1 (5 bases). This CDR3 comprises 16 residues. Germline V lookup: CDR1 SGHDN, CDR2 FVKESK. V lost 0 bases, J lost 2 bases, and 11 bases lay in between. CDR3 nucleotides: TGTGCCAGCAGCCAAGATCCTGTCAGGGCTGGAAACACCATATATTTT. Translated, it gives CASSQDPVRAGNTIYF.

This chain links TRBV7-3 with TRBJ1-3; D remains unclear. Looked up from germline, CDR1 is SGHTA and CDR2 is FQGTGA. V lost 6 bases and J lost 0, with 15 bases in between. The CDR3 runs to 16 residues. CDR3 amino acids: CASRGPVKASGNTIYF. In DNA form, the CDR3 reads TGTGCCAGCAGGGGTCCGGTTAAGGCCTCTGGAAACACCATATATTTT.

The chain carries TRBV12-5 and TRBJ1-1; D may be TRBD1 (6 bases). Trimming removed 9 bases at V and 4 bases at J, with 18 bases between. The CDR3 runs 14 residues. Germline lookup yields CDR1 LGHNT and CDR2 FRNRAP. The CDR3 reads CASRGGVVSTEAFF. The DNA of the CDR3 is TGTGCTAGCAGGGGCGGGGTAGTATCCACTGAAGCTTTCTTT.

The gene calls are TRBV7-9 and TRBJ1-6, with D possibly being TRBD1 (5 bases). The CDR3 is 18 residues long. Germline V gives CDR1 SEHNR, CDR2 FQNEAQ (reference sequence). V gave up 5 bases and J gave up 0 bases, with 17 bases separating them. The chain's CDR3 is CASSHGGDESSYNSPLHF. CDR3 bases: TGTGCCAGCAGCCACGGAGGGGACGAGAGCTCCTATAATTCACCCCTCCACTTT. The entire variable domain, with the rest obtained from reference TRBV7-9 and TRBJ1-6, is as follows: DTGVSQNPRHKITKRGQNVTFRCDPISEHNRLYWYRQTLGQGPEFLTYFQNEAQLEKSRLLSDRFSAERPKGSFSTLEIQRTEQGDSAMYLCASSHGGDESSYNSPLHFGNGTRLTVT.

This chain uses TRBV6-5 with TRBJ1-2, with TRBD1 as a possible D gene (5 bases). Germline CDR1 MNHEY, CDR2 SVGAGI. The CDR3 has 14 residues. V was shortened by 7 bases and J by 4 bases, with 16 bases between the two germline ends. CDR3 in DNA: TGTGCCAGCACCTGGGTGGGGGAAGTCTATGGCTACACCTTC. Protein: CASTWVGEVYGYTF.

This chain connects TRBV30 to TRBJ1-3; TRBD1 agrees at 9 bases. This CDR3 comprises 15 residues. In germline, CDR1 is GTSNPN, CDR2 SVGIG (reference sequence). The V segment lost 5 bases and the J segment 3 bases; nucleotides outside the gene matches: 8. The CDR3 coding sequence is TGTGCCTGGGATCGGGACAGGGTTTTTGGAAACACCATATATTTT. As protein: CAWDRDRVFGNTIYF.

The chain uses TRBV6-5 and TRBJ1-6, with D unclear. Trimming left V 7 bases short and J 0 bases short, with 10 bases between. The germline V gene has CDR1 MNHEY and CDR2 SVGAGI. The CDR3 loop spans 15 amino acids. CDR3 DNA sequence: TGTGCCAGCAACGAACAGAGCTCCTATAATTCACCCCTCCACTTT. It translates to CASNEQSSYNSPLHF.

The rearrangement joins TRBV11-3 to TRBJ2-3; 7 bases agree with TRBD2. The germline gives CDR1 SGHNT, CDR2 YENEEA. The CDR3 spans 16 residues. Trimming cost V 4 bases and J 3 bases; bases outside gene matches: 10. The DNA of the CDR3 is TGTGCCAGCAGCTCCGGAGCGGGGCTGGGGACAGATACGCAGTATTTT. Translating it yields CASSSGAGLGTDTQYF.

The CDR3 DNA reads TGTGCCAGCAGATACCCCCCGGGACAGGGACCAGGGGACTATGGCTACACCTTC. It yields the protein CASRYPPGQGPGDYGYTF. The V gene is TRBV28, the J gene TRBJ1-2; 9 bases map to TRBD1. The junction had 17 bases not matched to a gene; V was cut back by 6 bases and J by 3 bases. This CDR3 has 18 amino acids. Germline CDR1 and CDR2: MDHEN and SYDVKM.

V usage is TRBV7-9 and J usage is TRBJ2-7; D tentatively reads TRBD1 or TRBD2 (5 bases each). This CDR3 contains 16 residues. Germline assignment: CDR1 SEHNR and CDR2 FQNEAQ (reference sequence). The germline V and J ends were trimmed by 7 bases and 3 bases, with 22 bases remaining between them. As DNA, the CDR3 is TGTGCCAGCAACAAGGGACGGGCAGAGGGACGCTACGAGCAGTACTTC. This translates into CASNKGRAEGRYEQYF.

V gene TRBV7-2 combines with J gene TRBJ1-2; TRBD1 aligns across 10 bases. CDR3 length equals 13 residues. Trimming took 6 bases from V and 8 from J; bases not matched to a gene: 6. Germline CDR1 reads SGHTA; CDR2 reads FQGNSA. The CDR3 reads CASSPGQGKGYTF. CDR3 bases: TGTGCCAGCAGTCCGGGACAGGGGAAAGGCTACACCTTC.

This chain joins TRBV9 and TRBJ1-1; D remains unclear. The germline V gene has CDR1 SGDLS and CDR2 YYNGEE. Between the trimmed V and J ends, which lost 6 bases and 0 bases, there was a span of 15 bases. This CDR3 contains 15 residues. For the CDR3, the DNA is TGTGCCAGCACCTATATGACGGTTATGAACACTGAAGCTTTCTTT. Translating it yields CASTYMTVMNTEAFF. Combining the CDR3 with reference TRBV9 and TRBJ1-1 gives the whole variable domain DSGVTQTPKHLITATGQRVTLRCSPRSGDLSVYWYQQSLDQGLQFLIQYYNGEERAKGNILERFSAQQFPDLHSELNLSSLELGDSALYFCASTYMTVMNTEAFFGQGTRLTVV.

The chain carries TRBV4-2 and TRBJ2-3, with 7 bases aligning to TRBD2. V lost 4 bases and J lost 1; bases outside the gene matches: 11. Germline V gene data show CDR1 as LGHNA and CDR2 as YNFKEQ. CDR3 length: 17 residues. Here the CDR3 reads CASSPSTGGGGTDTQYF. The CDR3 DNA follows: TGTGCCAGCAGCCCAAGTACGGGAGGAGGGGGCACAGATACGCAGTATTTT.

CDR3 region: CASSYSQGLPYEQYF. In DNA, the CDR3 is TGTGCCAGCAGTTACTCCCAGGGGCTACCCTACGAGCAGTACTTC. The rearrangement uses TRBV6-5 and TRBJ2-7; tentative D call: TRBD1 (6 bases). The length of the CDR3 is 15 residues. The germline V gene encodes CDR1 MNHEY and CDR2 SVGAGI. V lost 0 bases to trimming and J lost 2 bases, with 11 bases between them.

The rearrangement uses TRBV5-1 and TRBJ1-3, with 9 nucleotides matching TRBD1. The germline V gene has CDR1 SGHRS and CDR2 YFSETQ. The CDR3 has 16 residues. Losses at the gene ends were 4 bases for V and 2 bases for J; bases not matched to a gene: 7. The CDR3 DNA follows: TGCGCCAGCAGCGACCGGGGACAGGGCACTGGAAACACCATATATTTT. Translation: CASSDRGQGTGNTIYF.

The CDR3 spells CASSLSLGDEQYF. CDR3 nucleotide sequence: TGTGCCAGCAGCTTAAGTCTAGGGGACGAGCAGTACTTC. The J gene is TRBJ2-7, the V gene TRBV7-9, with a weak D call TRBD1 (5 bases). V shed 2 bases and J shed 5 bases, with 10 bases lying between them. Looked up from germline, CDR1 is SEHNR and CDR2 is FQNEAQ (reference sequence). This CDR3 is 13 amino acids long.

This chain uses TRBV19 with TRBJ1-2, with unresolved D. There are 14 residues in the CDR3. Germline V gene sequence: CDR1 LNHDA, CDR2 SQIVND (reference sequence). V gave up 3 bases and J gave up 2 bases, with 10 bases separating them. The CDR3 DNA reads TGTGCCAGTAGTATTCGTGGCCAGAACTATGGCTACACCTTC. Amino acids: CASSIRGQNYGYTF.

The rearrangement links TRBV9 to TRBJ2-3, with 8 bases fitting TRBD1. Unmatched junction bases numbered 6, after V lost 0 bases and J lost 3 bases. There are 16 residues in the CDR3. Germline values: CDR1 SGDLS, CDR2 YYNGEE. This chain's CDR3 is CASSVAPGGVTDTQYF. Here the CDR3 DNA reads TGTGCCAGCAGCGTAGCGCCAGGGGGCGTGACAGATACGCAGTATTTT. Full variable domain (remainder filled in from reference TRBV9 and TRBJ2-3): DSGVTQTPKHLITATGQRVTLRCSPRSGDLSVYWYQQSLDQGLQFLIQYYNGEERAKGNILERFSAQQFPDLHSELNLSSLELGDSALYFCASSVAPGGVTDTQYFGPGTRLTVL.

This chain uses TRBV30 with TRBJ2-3; 7 bases agree with TRBD2. This CDR3 spans 14 amino acids. CDR1 and CDR2 (germline): GTSNPN, SVGIG (reference sequence). The V gene end was trimmed by 8 bases and the J gene end by 3 bases; junction bases not matched to a gene: 11. The CDR3 loop reads CAQTAGSVTDTQYF. CDR3 DNA sequence: TGTGCCCAGACAGCGGGGTCGGTGACAGATACGCAGTATTTT.

This chain uses TRBV19 with TRBJ1-2, with TRBD1 matching 7 bases. This CDR3 spans 14 amino acids. Germline CDR1 and CDR2: LNHDA and SQIVND (reference sequence). Trimming cost V 3 bases and J 4 bases; bases outside gene matches: 5. CDR3 nucleotides: TGTGCCAGTAGTATCCGACAGGGTAGCTATGGCTACACCTTC. Its protein is CASSIRQGSYGYTF.

The chain couples TRBV10-2 to TRBJ2-7; no clear D gene. Germline loops: CDR1 WSHSY, CDR2 SAAADI. Trimming cost V 4 bases and J 2 bases, with 9 bases left between them. The CDR3 extends over 13 amino acids. CDR3 amino acids: CASSVGSTYEQYF. In DNA, the CDR3 is TGCGCCAGCAGTGTTGGGTCCACCTACGAGCAGTACTTC.